This T cell receptor beta chain comes out of a study of response to subunit inactivated influenza vaccine. CDR3 length equals 13 residues. V trimming: 1 base; J trimming: 9 bases; junction bases outside the gene matches: 5. Germline loops: CDR1 LGHNA, CDR2 YNFKEQ. TCRdb redid the calling of the RT-PCR reads with MiXCR, one entry per CDR3 protein. The sample records roughly 700,000 distinct CDR3 sequences, around a sixth being singletons. The rearrangement uses TRBV4-2 and TRBJ1-1, with TRBD1 matching over 7 bases. The source was PBMCs from blood, collected approximately 13 days after vaccination. The receptor was isolated from a man in his fifties who received an inactivated influenza vaccine. The chain's CDR3 is CASSQGRDSKAFF. The CDR3 DNA sequence: TGTGCCAGCAGCCAAGGCCGGGACAGCAAAGCTTTCTTT.